These 21 T cell receptor beta chains were sequenced from one sample in a study of shared clonotypes between healthy human individuals. TCRdb's copy holds only in-frame clones and misses some; the assay was immunoSEQ multiplex PCR. The repertoire holds around 1.1 million clones, approximately 80% seen once, with 0.5% to 0.65% in the top ten. The sample was memory CD4+ T cells from PBMCs. The subset denotes: CD45RA-negative fraction. The receptor source for this set is a man between 18 and 29 years old in good health. Some clones in this sample may be carry-over from other donors' samples.

The rearrangement uses TRBV5-4 and TRBJ2-1, with a weak D call TRBD2 (6 bases). CDR3 length: 15 residues. Germline CDR1 is SGHNT and CDR2 is YYREEE (reference sequence). Trimming pared 0 bases from V and 7 bases from J, leaving 14 bases between. The DNA for the CDR3 is TGTGCCAGCAGCTTGGGCGGAGGGTCCCAGAATGAGCAGTTCTTC. Its protein is CASSLGGGSQNEQFF.

A remark on this clone: The sample carries other DNA sequences with the same CDR3. The chain couples TRBV5-1 to TRBJ2-1, with 7 bases identical to TRBD1. In germline, CDR1 is SGHRS, CDR2 YFSETQ. V trimming: 0 bases; J trimming: 2 bases; junction bases outside the gene matches: 2. The CDR3 runs to 15 residues. CDR3 amino acids: CASSLGQGPYNEQFF. The DNA for the CDR3 is TGCGCCAGCAGCTTGGGACAGGGACCCTACAATGAGCAGTTCTTC.

The V call is TRBV5-1, the J call TRBJ2-3; no clear D. The CDR3 is 15 residues long. Germline V gives CDR1 SGHRS, CDR2 YFSETQ. Trimming cost V 3 bases and J 0 bases, with 11 bases left between them. CDR3 amino acids: CASSYTVPSTDTQYF. CDR3 in DNA: TGCGCCAGCAGCTATACAGTGCCTAGCACAGATACGCAGTATTTT.

The rearrangement links TRBV7-9 to TRBJ2-6; 7 positions match TRBD1. The germline V gene has CDR1 SEHNR and CDR2 FQNEAQ (reference sequence). The CDR3 is made up of 17 amino acids. Trimming cost V 3 bases and J 0 bases; bases outside gene matches: 5. The CDR3 protein is CASSFGQVFSGANVLTF. The CDR3 region has the DNA TGTGCCAGCAGCTTCGGACAGGTCTTCTCTGGGGCCAACGTCCTGACTTTC.

The chain carries TRBV6-6 and TRBJ2-6; no firm D call. The CDR3 is 14 residues long. The V gene's germline CDR1 is MNHNY and CDR2 SVGAGI (reference sequence). V gave up 8 bases and J gave up 0 bases, with 8 bases separating them. DNA for the CDR3: TGTGCCAGCGGAAGCGCCTCTGGGGCCAACGTCCTGACTTTC. It is translated as CASGSASGANVLTF.

V gene TRBV5-1 combines with J gene TRBJ1-3; the D is unclear. This CDR3 is 15 amino acids long. V lost 3 bases, J lost 0 bases, and 10 bases lay in between. CDR1 is SGHRS, CDR2 YFSETQ, per germline. Here the CDR3 DNA reads TGCGCCAGCAGCTCGGGATCCGGCTCTGGAAACACCATATATTTT. This sequence encodes CASSSGSGSGNTIYF.

As for this clone: Within the sample, other DNA sequences also encode this same CDR3. The rearrangement joins TRBV20-1 to TRBJ1-2; no firm D call. CDR1 is DFQATT and CDR2 is SNEGSKA in the germline V gene (reference sequence). V was clipped by 5 bases and J by 3 bases, with 1 base between them. There are 9 residues in the CDR3. CDR3 coding DNA: TGCAGTGCTGACTATGGCTACACCTTC. It translates to CSADYGYTF.

This sequence joins TRBV27 and TRBJ2-1; 9 positions agree with TRBD1. The J segment lost 9 bases and the V segment lost 8 bases, leaving 5 bases of the junction unmatched. The CDR3 is 12 residues long. Germline CDR1 and CDR2: MNHEY and SMNVEV (reference sequence). The DNA of the CDR3 is TGTGCCAGCGGAAACAGGGGGCGTGAGCAGTTCTTC. Protein: CASGNRGREQFF.

J is TRBJ2-5 and V is TRBV7-2; the D gene is possibly TRBD1 (5 bases). CDR1 SGHTA and CDR2 FQGNSA come from the germline V gene. The germline V and J ends were trimmed by 3 bases and 3 bases, with 8 bases remaining between them. The CDR3 length is 13 residues. CDR3: CASSLTTEETQYF. CDR3 nucleotide sequence: TGTGCCAGCAGCTTGACGACAGAAGAGACCCAGTACTTC.

The J gene is TRBJ2-3, the V gene TRBV5-1, with 14 bases that match TRBD2. Trimming took 3 bases from V and 5 from J; bases not matched to a gene: 11. The germline V gene encodes CDR1 SGHRS and CDR2 YFSETQ. The CDR3 is 18 amino acids. CDR3 loop: CASSSTSGRAAAGDTQYF. DNA for the CDR3: TGCGCCAGCAGCTCGACTAGCGGGAGGGCTGCGGCGGGAGATACGCAGTATTTT.

The chain links TRBV7-2 to TRBJ2-1; perhaps TRBD1 as D (6 bases). Trimming pared 9 bases from V and 2 bases from J, leaving 14 bases between. Germline values: CDR1 SGHTA, CDR2 FQGNSA. This CDR3 is built from 14 residues. CDR3 in amino acids: CASGYGGAYNEQFF. CDR3 sequence (DNA): TGTGCCAGTGGATATGGGGGCGCCTACAATGAGCAGTTCTTC.

The V call is TRBV18, the J call TRBJ2-1, with 12 nucleotides matching TRBD1. This CDR3 has 16 amino acids. Per the germline V gene, CDR1 is KGHSH and CDR2 is LQKENI. V lost 0 bases, J lost 6 bases, and 3 bases stayed unmatched. CDR3 coding DNA: TGTGCCAGCTCACCACCGGGACAGGGGGCCATCAATGAGCAGTTCTTC. Its protein product is CASSPPGQGAINEQFF.

This clone is a singleton in its sample. The J gene is TRBJ2-5, the V gene TRBV11-2; 8 positions agree with TRBD1. The CDR3 length is 14 residues. From germline, CDR1 is SGHAT and CDR2 FQNNGV. Trimming cost V 5 bases and J 1 base; bases outside gene matches: 3. The CDR3 reads CASSPDRAQETQYF. The CDR3 DNA is TGTGCCAGCAGCCCGGACAGGGCCCAAGAGACCCAGTACTTC.

The CDR3 loop reads CASMSTYEQYF. CDR3 DNA: TGTGCCAGCATGTCGACCTACGAGCAGTACTTC. The gene calls are TRBV28 and TRBJ2-7; D remains ambiguous. V was pared by 7 bases and J by 2 bases, with 6 bases between. Per the germline V gene, CDR1 is MDHEN and CDR2 is SYDVKM. The CDR3 runs 11 residues.

V and J are TRBV7-9 and TRBJ1-1; D is perhaps TRBD1 (6 bases). This CDR3 has 15 residues. Germline V gene sequence: CDR1 SEHNR, CDR2 FQNEAQ (reference sequence). Trimming stripped 0 bases from V and 3 bases from J, with 11 bases between. The CDR3, as DNA: TGTGCCAGCAGCTTAGCGGGGGCAGGGGACACTGAAGCTTTCTTT. Its protein product is CASSLAGAGDTEAFF.

To note about this clone: Other DNA sequences in the same sample also yield this CDR3. The chain employs TRBV7-2 and TRBJ2-5; D is ambiguous. The CDR3 is 12 amino acids. The ends were cut back, 5 bases at V and 5 bases at J, with 9 bases in the middle. The germline CDR1 and CDR2 sequences are SGHTA and FQGNSA. The DNA for the CDR3 is TGTGCCAGCAGCCCAGCGACGGAGACCCAGTACTTC. The encoded protein is CASSPATETQYF. The full variable domain, rest sourced from reference TRBV7-2 and TRBJ2-5, is GAGVSQSPSNKVTEKGKDVELRCDPISGHTALYWYRQSLGQGLEFLIYFQGNSAPDKSGLPSDRFSAERTGGSVSTLTIQRTQQEDSAVYLCASSPATETQYFGPGTRLLVL.

V and J are TRBV7-2 and TRBJ1-3, with 7 bases fitting TRBD1. The germline V gene encodes CDR1 SGHTA and CDR2 FQGNSA. This CDR3 has 16 amino acids. J lost 5 bases, V lost 0 bases, and 7 bases had no gene match. The CDR3 coding sequence is TGTGCCAGCAGCTTAGCGGGAGGGGGCCGGAGAAACACCATATATTTT. Its protein is CASSLAGGGRRNTIYF.

This clone turned up a few times. The chain uses TRBV6-6 and TRBJ1-1; weak D call: TRBD1 (5 bases). CDR3 size: 13 residues. Looked up from germline, CDR1 is MNHNY and CDR2 is SVGAGI (reference sequence). Trimming cost V 7 bases and J 6 bases, with 15 bases left between them. The CDR3 spells CASTRQGKAEAFF. The CDR3 region has the DNA TGTGCCAGCACTCGGCAGGGCAAGGCTGAAGCTTTCTTT.

This clone was detected only once. The chain combines TRBV6-1 with TRBJ2-7; D assignment may be TRBD1 or TRBD2 (5 bases each). Trimming shortened V by 6 bases and J by 6 bases, and 21 bases separated the two germline ends. Germline loops: CDR1 MNHNS, CDR2 SASEGT. The CDR3 contains 15 residues. In nucleotides, the CDR3 is TGTGCCAGCAGGACAGAGGGCGCTTTTTTCAGCGAGCAGTACTTC. Translated: CASRTEGAFFSEQYF.

This clone was seen only a few times. The chain combines TRBV14 with TRBJ2-1; TRBD1 matches 8 bases. Germline lookup yields CDR1 SGHDN and CDR2 FVKESK. The CDR3 has 15 residues. J lost 7 bases, V lost 1 base, and 6 bases had no gene match. Here the CDR3 reads CASSQGQGLRNEQFF. The CDR3 DNA follows: TGTGCCAGCAGCCAAGGACAGGGGTTGAGGAATGAGCAGTTCTTC.

The chain employs TRBV20-1 and TRBJ1-2; D gene uncertain. The length of the CDR3 is 11 residues. The germline V and J ends were trimmed by 5 bases and 5 bases, with 9 bases remaining between them. Per the germline V gene, CDR1 is DFQATT and CDR2 is SNEGSKA (reference sequence). Written as DNA, the CDR3 is TGCAGTGCTTACAAGCCTTATGGCTACACCTTC. It encodes CSAYKPYGYTF.